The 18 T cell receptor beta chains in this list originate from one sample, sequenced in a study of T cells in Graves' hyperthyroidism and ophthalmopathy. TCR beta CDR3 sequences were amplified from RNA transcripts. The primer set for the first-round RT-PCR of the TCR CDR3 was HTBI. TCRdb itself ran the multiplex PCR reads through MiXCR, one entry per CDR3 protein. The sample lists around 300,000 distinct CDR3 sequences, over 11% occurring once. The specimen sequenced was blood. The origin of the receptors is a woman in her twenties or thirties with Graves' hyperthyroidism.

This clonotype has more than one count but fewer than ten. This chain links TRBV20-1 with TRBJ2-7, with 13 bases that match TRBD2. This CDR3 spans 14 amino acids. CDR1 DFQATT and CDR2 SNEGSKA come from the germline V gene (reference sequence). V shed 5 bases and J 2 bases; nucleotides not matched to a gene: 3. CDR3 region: CSAQGTSGAYEQYF. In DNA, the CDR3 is TGCAGTGCTCAAGGGACTAGCGGGGCCTACGAGCAGTACTTC.

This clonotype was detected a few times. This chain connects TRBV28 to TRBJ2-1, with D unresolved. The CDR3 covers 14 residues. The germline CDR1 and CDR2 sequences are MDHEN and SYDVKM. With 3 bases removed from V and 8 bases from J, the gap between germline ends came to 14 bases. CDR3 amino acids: CASSFEAPNDEQFF. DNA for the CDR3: TGTGCCAGCAGTTTCGAGGCCCCCAATGATGAGCAGTTCTTC.

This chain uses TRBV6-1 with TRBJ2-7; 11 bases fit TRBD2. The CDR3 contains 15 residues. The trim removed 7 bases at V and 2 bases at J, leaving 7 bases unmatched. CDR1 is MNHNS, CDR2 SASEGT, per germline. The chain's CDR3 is CASTPGTSGTYEQYF. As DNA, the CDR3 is TGTGCCAGCACCCCCGGGACTAGCGGCACCTACGAGCAGTACTTC.

CDR3 region: CASSQGGVNEKLFF. The DNA for the CDR3 is TGTGCCAGCAGCCAGGGGGGGGTTAATGAAAAACTGTTTTTT. V is TRBV6-1 and J is TRBJ1-4, with 7 positions matching TRBD1. Germline V gene data show CDR1 as MNHNS and CDR2 as SASEGT. J gave up 4 bases and V 6 bases, and 5 bases lay outside the gene matches. This CDR3 is 14 amino acids long.

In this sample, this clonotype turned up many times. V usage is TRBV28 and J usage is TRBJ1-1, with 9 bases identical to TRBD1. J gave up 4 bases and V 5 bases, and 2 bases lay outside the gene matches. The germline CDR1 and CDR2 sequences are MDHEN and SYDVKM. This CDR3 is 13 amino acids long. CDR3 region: CASSRTGATEAFF. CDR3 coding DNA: TGTGCCAGCAGTCGGACAGGGGCCACTGAAGCTTTCTTT.

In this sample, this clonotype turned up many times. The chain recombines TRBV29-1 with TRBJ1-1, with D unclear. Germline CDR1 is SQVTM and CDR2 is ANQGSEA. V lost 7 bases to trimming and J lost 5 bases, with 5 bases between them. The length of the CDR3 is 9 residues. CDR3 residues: CSAGTEAFF. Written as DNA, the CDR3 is TGCAGCGCCGGGACTGAAGCTTTCTTT.

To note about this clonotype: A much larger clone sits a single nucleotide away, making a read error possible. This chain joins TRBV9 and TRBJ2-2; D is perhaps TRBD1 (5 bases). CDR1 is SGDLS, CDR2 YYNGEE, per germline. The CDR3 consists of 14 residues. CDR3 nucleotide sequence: TGTACCAGCAGCGTCCGGACATTTACCGGGGAGCTGTTTTTT. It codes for CTSSVRTFTGELFF.

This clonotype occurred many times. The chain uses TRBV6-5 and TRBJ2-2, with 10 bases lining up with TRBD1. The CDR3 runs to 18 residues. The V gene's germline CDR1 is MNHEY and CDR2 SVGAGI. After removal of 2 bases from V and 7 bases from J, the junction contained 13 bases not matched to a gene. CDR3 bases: TGTGCCAGCAGTTACAAATCACCGGGACAGGGGAATCGCGGGGAGCTGTTTTTT. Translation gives CASSYKSPGQGNRGELFF.

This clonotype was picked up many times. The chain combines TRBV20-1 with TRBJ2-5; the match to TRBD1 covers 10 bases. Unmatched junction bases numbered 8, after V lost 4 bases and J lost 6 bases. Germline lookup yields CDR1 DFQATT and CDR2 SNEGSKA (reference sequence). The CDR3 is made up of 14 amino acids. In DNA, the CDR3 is TGCAGTGCTACCGCGACAGGGGGCAGGAAGACCCAGTACTTC. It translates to CSATATGGRKTQYF.

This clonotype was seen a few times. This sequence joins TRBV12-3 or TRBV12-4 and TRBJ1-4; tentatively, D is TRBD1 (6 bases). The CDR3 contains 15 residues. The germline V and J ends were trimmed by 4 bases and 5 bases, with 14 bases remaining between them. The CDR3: CASSWGAGVNEKLFF. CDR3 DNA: TGTGCCAGCAGTTGGGGGGCAGGGGTAAATGAAAAACTGTTTTTT.

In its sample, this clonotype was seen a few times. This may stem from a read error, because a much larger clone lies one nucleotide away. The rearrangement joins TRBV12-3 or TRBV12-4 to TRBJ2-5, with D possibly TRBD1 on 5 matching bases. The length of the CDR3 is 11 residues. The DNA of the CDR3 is TGTGGCAGCAGCTCTAGGGGGACCCAGTACTTC. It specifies CGSSSRGTQYF.

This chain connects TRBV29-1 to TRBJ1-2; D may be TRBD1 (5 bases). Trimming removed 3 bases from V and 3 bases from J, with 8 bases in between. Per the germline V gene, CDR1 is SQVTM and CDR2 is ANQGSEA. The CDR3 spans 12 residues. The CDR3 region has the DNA TGCAGCGTTGACCCCAGGGACTATGGCTACACCTTC. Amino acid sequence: CSVDPRDYGYTF.

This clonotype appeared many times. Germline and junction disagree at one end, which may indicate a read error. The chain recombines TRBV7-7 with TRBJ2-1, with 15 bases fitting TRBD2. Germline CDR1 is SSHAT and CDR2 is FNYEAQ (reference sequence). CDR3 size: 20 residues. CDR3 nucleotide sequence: TGTGCTAGCAGCCCCTACCCGGGACTAGCGGGGGGTGGGGTCTACAATGAGCAGTTCTTC. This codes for CASSPYPGLAGGGVYNEQFF.

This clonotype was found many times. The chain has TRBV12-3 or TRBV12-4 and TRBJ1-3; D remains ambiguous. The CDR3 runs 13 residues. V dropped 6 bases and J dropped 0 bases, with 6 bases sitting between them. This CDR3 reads CASRANSGNTIYF. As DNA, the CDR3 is TGTGCCAGCAGGGCCAACTCTGGAAACACCATATATTTT.

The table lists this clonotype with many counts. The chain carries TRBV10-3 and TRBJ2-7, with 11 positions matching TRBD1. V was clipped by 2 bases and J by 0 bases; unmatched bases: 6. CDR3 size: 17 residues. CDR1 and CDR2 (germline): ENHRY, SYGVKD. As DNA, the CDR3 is TGTGCCATCAGTGAGGGGAGGGGACAGGGGGGCTCCTACGAGCAGTACTTC. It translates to CAISEGRGQGGSYEQYF.

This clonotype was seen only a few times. This CDR3 reads CSATGLRKREETQYF. The CDR3 DNA reads as TGCAGTGCGACCGGCCTCAGGAAGAGGGAAGAGACCCAGTACTTC. The rearrangement uses TRBV20-1 and TRBJ2-5; D may be TRBD2 (5 bases). V lost 6 bases to trimming and J lost 3 bases, with 20 bases between them. The V gene's germline CDR1 is DFQATT and CDR2 SNEGSKA (reference sequence). This CDR3 contains 15 residues.

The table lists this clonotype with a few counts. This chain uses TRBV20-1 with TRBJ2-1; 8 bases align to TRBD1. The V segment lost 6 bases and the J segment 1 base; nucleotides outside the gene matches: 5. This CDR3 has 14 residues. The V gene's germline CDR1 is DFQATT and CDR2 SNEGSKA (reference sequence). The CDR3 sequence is CSAMGQASYNEQFF. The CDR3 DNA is TGCAGTGCCATGGGACAGGCGTCCTACAATGAGCAGTTCTTC.

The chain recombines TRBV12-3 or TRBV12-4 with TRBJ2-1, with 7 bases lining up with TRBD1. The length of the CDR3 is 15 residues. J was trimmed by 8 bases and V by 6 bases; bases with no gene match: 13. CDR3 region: CASSLGTADYDEQFF. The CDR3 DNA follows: TGTGCCAGCAGCCTCGGGACAGCAGATTACGATGAGCAGTTCTTC.